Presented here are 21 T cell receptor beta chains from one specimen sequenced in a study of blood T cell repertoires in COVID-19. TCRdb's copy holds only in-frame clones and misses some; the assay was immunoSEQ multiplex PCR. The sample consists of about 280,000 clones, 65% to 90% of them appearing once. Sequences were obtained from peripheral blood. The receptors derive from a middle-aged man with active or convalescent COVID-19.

This CDR3 reads CASRLEFNTEAFF. As DNA, the CDR3 is TGTGCCAGCAGGTTGGAGTTCAACACTGAAGCTTTCTTT. The chain employs TRBV2 and TRBJ1-1, with D unresolved. The CDR3 sequence is 13 residues long. The V end lost 6 bases, the J end lost 2 bases, and 10 bases lay between the germline ends. CDR1 and CDR2 from the germline V gene are SNHLY and FYNNEI.

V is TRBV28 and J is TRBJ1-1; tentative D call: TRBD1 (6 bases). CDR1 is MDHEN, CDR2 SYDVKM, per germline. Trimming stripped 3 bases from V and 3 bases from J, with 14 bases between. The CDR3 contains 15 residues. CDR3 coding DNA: TGTGCCAGCAGTTTTCGCGCCAGGGGTTACACTGAAGCTTTCTTT. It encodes CASSFRARGYTEAFF.

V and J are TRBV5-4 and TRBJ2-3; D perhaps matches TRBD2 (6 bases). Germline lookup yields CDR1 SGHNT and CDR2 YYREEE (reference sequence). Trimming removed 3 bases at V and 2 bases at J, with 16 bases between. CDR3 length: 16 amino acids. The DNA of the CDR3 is TGTGCCAGCAGCTCCCCCTTAGGGCGGGACACAGATACGCAGTATTTT. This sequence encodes CASSSPLGRDTDTQYF.

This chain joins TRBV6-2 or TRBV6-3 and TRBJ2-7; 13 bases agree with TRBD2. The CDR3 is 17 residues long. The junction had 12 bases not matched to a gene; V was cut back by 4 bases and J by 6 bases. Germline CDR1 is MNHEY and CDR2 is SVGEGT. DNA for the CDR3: TGTGCCAGCAGTTTTGGGACTAGCGGGACCCGGGGGAGCGAGCAGTACTTC. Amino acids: CASSFGTSGTRGSEQYF.

CDR3 sequence (DNA): TGTGCCAGCAGGCTTGGACAGGTGAACACTGAAGCTTTCTTT. Translated, it gives CASRLGQVNTEAFF. The chain links TRBV28 to TRBJ1-1; TRBD1 matches 7 bases. After removal of 6 bases from V and 0 bases from J, the junction contained 4 bases not matched to a gene. This CDR3 is 14 amino acids long. Germline V lookup: CDR1 MDHEN, CDR2 SYDVKM.

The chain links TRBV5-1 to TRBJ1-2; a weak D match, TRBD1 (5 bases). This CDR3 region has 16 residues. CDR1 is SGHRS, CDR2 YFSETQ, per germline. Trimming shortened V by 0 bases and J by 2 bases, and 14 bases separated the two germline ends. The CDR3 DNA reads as TGCGCCAGCAGCTTGGGAGGTTGGGGGGAAAACTATGGCTACACCTTC. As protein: CASSLGGWGENYGYTF. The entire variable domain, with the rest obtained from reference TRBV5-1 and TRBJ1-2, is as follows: KAGVTQTPRYLIKTRGQQVTLSCSPISGHRSVSWYQQTPGQGLQFLFEYFSETQRNKGNFPGRFSGRQFSNSRSEMNVSTLELGDSALYLCASSLGGWGENYGYTFGSGTRLTVV.

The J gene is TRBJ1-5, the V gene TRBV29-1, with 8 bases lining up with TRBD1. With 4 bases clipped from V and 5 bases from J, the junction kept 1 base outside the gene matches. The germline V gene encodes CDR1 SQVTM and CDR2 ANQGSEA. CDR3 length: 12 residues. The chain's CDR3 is CSVGTGYQPQHF. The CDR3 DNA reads TGCAGCGTTGGGACAGGGTATCAGCCCCAGCATTTT. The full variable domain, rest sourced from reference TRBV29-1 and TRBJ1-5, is SAVISQKPSRDICQRGTSLTIQCQVDSQVTMMFWYRQQPGQSLTLIATANQGSEATYESGFVIDKFPISRPNLTFSTLTVSNMSPEDSSIYLCSVGTGYQPQHFGDGTRLSIL.

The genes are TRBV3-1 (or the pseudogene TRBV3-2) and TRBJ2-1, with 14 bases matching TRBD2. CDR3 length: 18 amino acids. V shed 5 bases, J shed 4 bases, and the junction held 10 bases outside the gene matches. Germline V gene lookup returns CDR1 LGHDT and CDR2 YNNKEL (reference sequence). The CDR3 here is CASSEGTSGSLLYNEQFF. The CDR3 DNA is TGTGCCAGCAGCGAAGGGACTAGCGGGAGTTTGTTGTACAATGAGCAGTTCTTC.

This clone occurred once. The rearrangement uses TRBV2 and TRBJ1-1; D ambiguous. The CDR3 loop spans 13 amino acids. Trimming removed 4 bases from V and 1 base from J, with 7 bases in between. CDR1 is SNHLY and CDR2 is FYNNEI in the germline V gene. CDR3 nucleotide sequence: TGTGCCAGCAGTGCCTCGGGGAACACTGAAGCTTTCTTT. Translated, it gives CASSASGNTEAFF.

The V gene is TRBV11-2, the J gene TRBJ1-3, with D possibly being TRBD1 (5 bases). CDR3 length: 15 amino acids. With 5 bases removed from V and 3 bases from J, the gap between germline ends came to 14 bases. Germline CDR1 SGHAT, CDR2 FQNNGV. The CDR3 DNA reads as TGTGCCAGCAGCCCAGTGAGCAGGGTTGGAAACACCATATATTTT. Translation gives CASSPVSRVGNTIYF. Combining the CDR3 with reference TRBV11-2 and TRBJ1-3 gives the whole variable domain EAGVAQSPRYKIIEKRQSVAFWCNPISGHATLYWYQQILGQGPKLLIQFQNNGVVDDSQLPKDRFSAERLKGVDSTLKIQPAKLEDSAVYLCASSPVSRVGNTIYFGEGSWLTVV.

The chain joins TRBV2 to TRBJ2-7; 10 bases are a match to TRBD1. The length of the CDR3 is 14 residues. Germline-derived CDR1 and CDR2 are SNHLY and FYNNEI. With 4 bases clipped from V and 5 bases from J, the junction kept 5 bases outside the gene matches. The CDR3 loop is CASSGQGADNEQYF. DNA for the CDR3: TGTGCCAGCAGTGGACAGGGGGCGGACAACGAGCAGTACTTC.

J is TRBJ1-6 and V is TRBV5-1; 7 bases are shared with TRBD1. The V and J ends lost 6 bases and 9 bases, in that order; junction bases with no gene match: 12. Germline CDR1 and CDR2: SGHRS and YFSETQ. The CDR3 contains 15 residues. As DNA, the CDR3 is TGCGCCAGCAAAGAGGGACAGTTCGGAGGTTCACCCCTCCACTTT. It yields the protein CASKEGQFGGSPLHF.

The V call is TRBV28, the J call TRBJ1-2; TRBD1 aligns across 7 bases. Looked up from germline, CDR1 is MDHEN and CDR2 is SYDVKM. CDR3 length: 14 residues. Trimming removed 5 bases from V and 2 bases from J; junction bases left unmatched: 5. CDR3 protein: CASSAGTANYGYTF. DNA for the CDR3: TGTGCCAGCAGTGCCGGGACAGCAAACTATGGCTACACCTTC.

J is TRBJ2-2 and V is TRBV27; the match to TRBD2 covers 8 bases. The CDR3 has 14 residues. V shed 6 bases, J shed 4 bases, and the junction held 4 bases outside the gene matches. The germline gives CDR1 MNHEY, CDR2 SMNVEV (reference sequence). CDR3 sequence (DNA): TGTGCCAGCAGGACTAGCGCTTTCACCGGGGAGCTGTTTTTT. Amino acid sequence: CASRTSAFTGELFF.

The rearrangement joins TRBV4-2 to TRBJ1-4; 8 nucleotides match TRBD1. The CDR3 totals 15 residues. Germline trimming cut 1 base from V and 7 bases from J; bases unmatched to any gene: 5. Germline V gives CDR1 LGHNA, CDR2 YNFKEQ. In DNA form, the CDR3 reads TGTGCCAGCAGCCAAGTCGGCCAGGGGGCTGAAAAACTGTTTTTT. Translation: CASSQVGQGAEKLFF.

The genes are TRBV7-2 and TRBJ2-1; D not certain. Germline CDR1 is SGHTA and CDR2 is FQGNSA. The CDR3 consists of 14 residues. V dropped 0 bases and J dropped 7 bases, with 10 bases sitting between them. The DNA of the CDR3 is TGTGCCAGCAGCTTAGCGGCTAGTGGGAATGAGCAGTTCTTC. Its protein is CASSLAASGNEQFF.

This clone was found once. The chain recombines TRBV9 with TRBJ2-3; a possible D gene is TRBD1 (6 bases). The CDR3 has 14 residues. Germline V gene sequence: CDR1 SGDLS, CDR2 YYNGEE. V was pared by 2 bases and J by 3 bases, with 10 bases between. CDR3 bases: TGTGCCAGCAGCGTCAGGGGAGAAACAGATACGCAGTATTTT. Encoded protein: CASSVRGETDTQYF.

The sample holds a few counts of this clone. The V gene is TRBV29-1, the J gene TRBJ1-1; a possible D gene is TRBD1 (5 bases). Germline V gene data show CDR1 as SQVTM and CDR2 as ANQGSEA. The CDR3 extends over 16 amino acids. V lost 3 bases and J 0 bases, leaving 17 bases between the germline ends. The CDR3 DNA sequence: TGCAGCGTTGACGGGGTTGGGGGGATCATGAACACTGAAGCTTTCTTT. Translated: CSVDGVGGIMNTEAFF.

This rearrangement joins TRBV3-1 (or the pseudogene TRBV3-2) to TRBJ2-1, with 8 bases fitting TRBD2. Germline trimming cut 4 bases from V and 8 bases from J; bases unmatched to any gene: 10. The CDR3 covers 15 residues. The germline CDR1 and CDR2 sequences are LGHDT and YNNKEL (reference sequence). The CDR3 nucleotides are TGTGCCAGCAGCCGGGGGGGACTAGGCAGGCATGAGCAGTTCTTC. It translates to CASSRGGLGRHEQFF.

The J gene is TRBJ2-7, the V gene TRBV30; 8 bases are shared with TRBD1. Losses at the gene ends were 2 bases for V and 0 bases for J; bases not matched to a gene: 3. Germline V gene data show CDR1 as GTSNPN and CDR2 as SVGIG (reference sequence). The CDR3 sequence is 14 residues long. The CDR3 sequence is CAWSSTGGSYEQYF. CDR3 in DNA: TGTGCCTGGAGTAGTACAGGGGGCTCCTACGAGCAGTACTTC.

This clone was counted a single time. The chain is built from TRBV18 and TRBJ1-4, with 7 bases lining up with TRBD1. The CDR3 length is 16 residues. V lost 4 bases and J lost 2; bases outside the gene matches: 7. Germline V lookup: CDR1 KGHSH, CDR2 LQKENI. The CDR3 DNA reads TGTGCCAGCTCACAAGGGACAGCGGGTACTAATGAAAAACTGTTTTTT. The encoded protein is CASSQGTAGTNEKLFF.